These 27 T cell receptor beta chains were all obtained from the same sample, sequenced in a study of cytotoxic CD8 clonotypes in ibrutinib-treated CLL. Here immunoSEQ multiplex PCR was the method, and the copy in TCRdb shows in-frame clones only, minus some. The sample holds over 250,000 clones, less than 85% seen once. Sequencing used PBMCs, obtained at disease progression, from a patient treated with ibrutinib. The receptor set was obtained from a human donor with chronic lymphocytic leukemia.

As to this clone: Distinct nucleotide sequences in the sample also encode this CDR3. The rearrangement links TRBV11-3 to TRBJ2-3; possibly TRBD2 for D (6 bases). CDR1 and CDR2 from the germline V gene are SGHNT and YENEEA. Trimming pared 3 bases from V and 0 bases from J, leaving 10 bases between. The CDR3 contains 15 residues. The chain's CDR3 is CASSLEGASTDTQYF. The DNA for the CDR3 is TGTGCCAGCAGCTTGGAGGGAGCTAGCACAGATACGCAGTATTTT.

Written as DNA, the CDR3 is TGTGCCAGCAGTGAGGTGGTTGGGAGTCAGCCCCAGCATTTT. Protein: CASSEVVGSQPQHF. The chain employs TRBV2 and TRBJ1-5, with D unresolved. The CDR3 length is 14 residues. V shed 3 bases and J shed 6 bases, with 12 bases lying between them. Germline V gene sequence: CDR1 SNHLY, CDR2 FYNNEI.

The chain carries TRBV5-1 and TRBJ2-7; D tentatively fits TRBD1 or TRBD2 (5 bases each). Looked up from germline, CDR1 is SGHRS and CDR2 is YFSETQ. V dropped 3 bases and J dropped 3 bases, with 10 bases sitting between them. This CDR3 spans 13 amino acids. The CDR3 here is CASSWDGDYEQYF. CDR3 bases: TGCGCCAGCAGCTGGGACGGGGACTACGAGCAGTACTTC.

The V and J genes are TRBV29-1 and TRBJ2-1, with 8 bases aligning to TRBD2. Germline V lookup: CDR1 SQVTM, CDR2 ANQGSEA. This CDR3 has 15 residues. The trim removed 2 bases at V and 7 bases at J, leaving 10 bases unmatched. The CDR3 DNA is TGCAGCGTTGAAAAAACTAGCGGTCTATGGAATGAGCAGTTCTTC. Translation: CSVEKTSGLWNEQFF.

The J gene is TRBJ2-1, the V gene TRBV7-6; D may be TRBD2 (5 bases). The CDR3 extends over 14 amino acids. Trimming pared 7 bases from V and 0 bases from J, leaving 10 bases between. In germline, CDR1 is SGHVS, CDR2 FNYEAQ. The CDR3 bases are TGTGCCAGCAACCCGGGAAGCTCCTACAATGAGCAGTTCTTC. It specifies CASNPGSSYNEQFF.

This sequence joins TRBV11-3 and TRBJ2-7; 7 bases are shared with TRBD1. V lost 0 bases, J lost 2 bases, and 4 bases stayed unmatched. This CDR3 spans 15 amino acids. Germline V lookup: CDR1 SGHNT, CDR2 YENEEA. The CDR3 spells CASSLDGDRPYEQYF. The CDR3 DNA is TGTGCCAGCAGCTTAGATGGGGACAGACCCTACGAGCAGTACTTC. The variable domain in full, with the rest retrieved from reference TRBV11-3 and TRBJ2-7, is EAGVVQSPRYKIIEKKQPVAFWCNPISGHNTLYWYLQNLGQGPELLIRYENEEAVDDSQLPKDRFSAERLKGVDSTLKIQPAELGDSAVYLCASSLDGDRPYEQYFGPGTRLTVT.

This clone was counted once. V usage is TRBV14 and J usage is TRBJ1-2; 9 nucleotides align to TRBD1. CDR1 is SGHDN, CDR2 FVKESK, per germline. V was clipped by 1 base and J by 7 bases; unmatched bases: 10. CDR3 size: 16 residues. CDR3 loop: CASSQVIGQGLRGYTF. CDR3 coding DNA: TGTGCCAGCAGCCAAGTAATTGGACAGGGGTTGCGTGGCTACACCTTC.

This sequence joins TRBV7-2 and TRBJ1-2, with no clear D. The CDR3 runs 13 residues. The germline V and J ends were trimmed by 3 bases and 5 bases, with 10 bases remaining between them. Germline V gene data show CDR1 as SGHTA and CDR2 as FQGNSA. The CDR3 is CASSFMARYGYTF. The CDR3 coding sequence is TGTGCCAGCAGCTTTATGGCACGATATGGCTACACCTTC. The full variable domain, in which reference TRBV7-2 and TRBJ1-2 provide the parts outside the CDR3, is GAGVSQSPSNKVTEKGKDVELRCDPISGHTALYWYRQSLGQGLEFLIYFQGNSAPDKSGLPSDRFSAERTGGSVSTLTIQRTQQEDSAVYLCASSFMARYGYTFGSGTRLTVV.

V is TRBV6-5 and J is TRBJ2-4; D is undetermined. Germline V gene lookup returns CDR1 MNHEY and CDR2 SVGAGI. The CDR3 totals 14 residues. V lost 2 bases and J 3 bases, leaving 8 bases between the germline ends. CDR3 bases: TGTGCCAGCAGTTACCGAGCGAACAAAAACATTCAGTACTTC. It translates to CASSYRANKNIQYF.

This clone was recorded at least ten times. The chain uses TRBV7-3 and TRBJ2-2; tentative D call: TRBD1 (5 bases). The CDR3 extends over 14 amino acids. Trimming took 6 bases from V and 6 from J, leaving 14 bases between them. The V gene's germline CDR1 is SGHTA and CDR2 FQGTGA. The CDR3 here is CASRPSGLAGELFF. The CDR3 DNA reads TGTGCCAGCAGACCGTCAGGGTTGGCCGGGGAGCTGTTTTTT. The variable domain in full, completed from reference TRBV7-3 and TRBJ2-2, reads GAGVSQTPSNKVTEKGKYVELRCDPISGHTALYWYRQSLGQGPEFLIYFQGTGAADDSGLPNDRFFAVRPEGSVSTLKIQRTERGDSAVYLCASRPSGLAGELFFGEGSRLTVL.

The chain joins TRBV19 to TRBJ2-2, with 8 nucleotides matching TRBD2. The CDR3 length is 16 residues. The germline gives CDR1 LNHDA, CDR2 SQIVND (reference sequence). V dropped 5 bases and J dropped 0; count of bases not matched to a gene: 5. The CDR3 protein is CASSQRGNTNTGELFF. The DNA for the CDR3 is TGTGCCAGTAGTCAGCGGGGGAATACGAACACCGGGGAGCTGTTTTTT.

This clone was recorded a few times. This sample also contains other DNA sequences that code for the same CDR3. This chain's CDR3 is CASSLAVGQGAYGYTF. The CDR3 nucleotides are TGTGCCAGCAGCTTAGCGGTTGGACAGGGCGCCTATGGCTACACCTTC. This rearrangement joins TRBV7-9 to TRBJ1-2; 8 bases line up with TRBD1. CDR3 length: 16 residues. Per germline, CDR1 SEHNR and CDR2 FQNEAQ (reference sequence). J lost 4 bases, V lost 0 bases, and 7 bases had no gene match.

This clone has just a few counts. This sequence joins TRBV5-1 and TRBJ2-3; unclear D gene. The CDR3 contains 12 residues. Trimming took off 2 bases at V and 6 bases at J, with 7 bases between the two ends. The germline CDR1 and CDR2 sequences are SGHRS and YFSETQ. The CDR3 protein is CASSLVEDTQYF. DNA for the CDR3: TGCGCCAGCAGCTTAGTCGAGGATACGCAGTATTTT.

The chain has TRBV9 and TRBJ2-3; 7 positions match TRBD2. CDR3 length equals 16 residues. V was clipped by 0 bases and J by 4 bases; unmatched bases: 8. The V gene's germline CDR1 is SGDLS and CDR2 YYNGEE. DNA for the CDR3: TGTGCCAGCAGCGTAGCGACGGCAGGGAGGGCAGATACGCAGTATTTT. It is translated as CASSVATAGRADTQYF. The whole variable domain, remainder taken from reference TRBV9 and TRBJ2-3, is DSGVTQTPKHLITATGQRVTLRCSPRSGDLSVYWYQQSLDQGLQFLIQYYNGEERAKGNILERFSAQQFPDLHSELNLSSLELGDSALYFCASSVATAGRADTQYFGPGTRLTVL.

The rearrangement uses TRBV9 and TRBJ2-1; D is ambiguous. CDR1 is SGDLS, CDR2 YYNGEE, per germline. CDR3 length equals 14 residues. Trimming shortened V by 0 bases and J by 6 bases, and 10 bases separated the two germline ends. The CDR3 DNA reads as TGTGCCAGCAGCGTAGAAGGGAACGGCAATGAGCAGTTCTTC. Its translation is CASSVEGNGNEQFF.

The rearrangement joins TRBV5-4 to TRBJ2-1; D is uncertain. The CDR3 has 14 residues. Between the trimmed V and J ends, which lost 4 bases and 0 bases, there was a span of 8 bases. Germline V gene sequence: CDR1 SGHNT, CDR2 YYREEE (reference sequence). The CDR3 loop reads CASSRGGSYNEQFF. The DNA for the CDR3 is TGTGCCAGCAGCCGTGGCGGCTCCTACAATGAGCAGTTCTTC.

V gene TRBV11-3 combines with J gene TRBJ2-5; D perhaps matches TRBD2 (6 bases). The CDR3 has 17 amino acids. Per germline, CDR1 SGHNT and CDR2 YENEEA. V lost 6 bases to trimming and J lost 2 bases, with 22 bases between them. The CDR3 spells CASSYGGEAAGQETQYF. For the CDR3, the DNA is TGTGCCAGCAGTTATGGGGGTGAGGCGGCGGGGCAAGAGACCCAGTACTTC.

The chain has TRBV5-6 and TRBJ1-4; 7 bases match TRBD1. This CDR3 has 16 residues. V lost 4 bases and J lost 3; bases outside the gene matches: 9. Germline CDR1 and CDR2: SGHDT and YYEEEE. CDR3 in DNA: TGTGCCAGCAGCCCCGGGACAGTCGGGTCTAATGAAAAACTGTTTTTT. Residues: CASSPGTVGSNEKLFF.

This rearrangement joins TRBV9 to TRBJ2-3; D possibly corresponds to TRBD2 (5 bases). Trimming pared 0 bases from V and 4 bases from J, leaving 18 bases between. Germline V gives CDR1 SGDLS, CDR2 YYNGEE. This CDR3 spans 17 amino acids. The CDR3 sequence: CASSVATRLAEADTQYF. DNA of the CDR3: TGTGCCAGCAGCGTAGCTACTCGGCTAGCTGAGGCAGATACGCAGTATTTT.

CDR3 DNA: TGTGCCAGCAGCAAATCCGGGACCTGGAATGAAAAACTGTTTTTT. Translated: CASSKSGTWNEKLFF. The chain uses TRBV14 and TRBJ1-4, with D tentatively TRBD1 (5 bases). This CDR3 contains 15 residues. V was cut by 5 bases and J by 5 bases, with 15 bases left in between. Germline values: CDR1 SGHDN, CDR2 FVKESK. Full variable domain (remainder filled in from reference TRBV14 and TRBJ1-4): EAGVTQFPSHSVIEKGQTVTLRCDPISGHDNLYWYRRVMGKEIKFLLHFVKESKQDESGMPNNRFLAERTGGTYSTLKVQPAELEDSGVYFCASSKSGTWNEKLFFGSGTQLSVL.

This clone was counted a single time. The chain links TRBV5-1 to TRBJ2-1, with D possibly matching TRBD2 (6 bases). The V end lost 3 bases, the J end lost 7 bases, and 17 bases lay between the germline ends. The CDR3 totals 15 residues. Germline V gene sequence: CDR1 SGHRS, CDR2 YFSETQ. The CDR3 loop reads CASSSPWGDSNEQFF. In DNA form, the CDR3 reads TGCGCCAGCAGCTCCCCCTGGGGGGATTCGAATGAGCAGTTCTTC.

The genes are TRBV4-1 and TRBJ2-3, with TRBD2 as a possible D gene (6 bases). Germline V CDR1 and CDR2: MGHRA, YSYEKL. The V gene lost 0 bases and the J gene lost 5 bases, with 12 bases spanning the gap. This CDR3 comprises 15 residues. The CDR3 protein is CASSQDGGGRDTQYF. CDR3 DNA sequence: TGCGCCAGCAGCCAAGACGGAGGAGGGAGAGATACGCAGTATTTT.

CDR3 loop: CASSLMLAGGGETQYF. CDR3 in DNA: TGTGCCAGCAGCCTCATGCTAGCGGGGGGCGGGGAGACCCAGTACTTC. V usage is TRBV7-2 and J usage is TRBJ2-5; 11 bases align to TRBD2. This CDR3 region has 16 residues. The V and J ends lost 5 bases and 5 bases, in that order; junction bases with no gene match: 10. The germline CDR1 and CDR2 sequences are SGHTA and FQGNSA.

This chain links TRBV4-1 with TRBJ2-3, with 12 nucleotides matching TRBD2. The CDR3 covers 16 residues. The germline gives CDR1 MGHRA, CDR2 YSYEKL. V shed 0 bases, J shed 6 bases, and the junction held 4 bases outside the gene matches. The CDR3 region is CASSQEGLAGGDTQYF. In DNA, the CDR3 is TGCGCCAGCAGCCAAGAGGGTCTAGCGGGGGGGGATACGCAGTATTTT.

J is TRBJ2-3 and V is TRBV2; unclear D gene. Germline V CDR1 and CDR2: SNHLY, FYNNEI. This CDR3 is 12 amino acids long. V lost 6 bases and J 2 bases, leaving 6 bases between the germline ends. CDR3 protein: CASRTLTDTQYF. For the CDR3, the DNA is TGTGCCAGCAGAACACTCACAGATACGCAGTATTTT.

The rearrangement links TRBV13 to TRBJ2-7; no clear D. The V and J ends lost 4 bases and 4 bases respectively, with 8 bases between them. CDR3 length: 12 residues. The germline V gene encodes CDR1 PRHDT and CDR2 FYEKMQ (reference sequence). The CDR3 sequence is CASSSSEYEQYF. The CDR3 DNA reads TGTGCCAGCAGCTCCTCCGAGTACGAGCAGTACTTC.

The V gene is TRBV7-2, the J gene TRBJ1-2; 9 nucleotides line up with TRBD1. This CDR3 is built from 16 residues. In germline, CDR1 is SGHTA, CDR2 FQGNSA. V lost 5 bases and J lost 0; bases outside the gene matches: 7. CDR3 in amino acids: CASSIDRGRTNYGYTF. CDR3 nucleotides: TGTGCCAGCAGCATCGACAGGGGGAGGACTAACTATGGCTACACCTTC.